This T cell receptor beta chain was obtained from a study of blood T cell repertoires in COVID-19. Study-level information: The cDNA or gDNA used as material had been derived from T cells, B-cell-depleted T cells, or PBMCs.

Measured with immunoSEQ multiplex PCR; TCRdb has only the in-frame clones, and not every one. The sample contains around 140,000 clones, around 90% of which appear only once. The CDR3 length is 16 residues. From germline, CDR1 is KGHSH and CDR2 LQKENI. V gave up 3 bases and J gave up 7 bases, with 21 bases separating them. The chain is built from TRBV18 and TRBJ1-1, with D possibly matching TRBD1 (6 bases). This clonotype was obtained from a human donor in a cohort sampled during active COVID-19. The specimen sequenced was peripheral blood. The CDR3 spells CASSPNPGAPKGEAFF. For the CDR3, the DNA is TGTGCCAGCTCACCTAATCCAGGGGCCCCGAAAGGTGAAGCTTTCTTT.